This T cell receptor (beta chain) was identified during a study of CD8+ T cells in alopecia areata. Study-level results: The study found TCR sharing across patients less clear than in mice, possibly for HLA reasons. There were also resident alphabeta T cells of normal skin sequenced in scalp samples.

The CDR3 sequence is 12 residues long. V lost 5 bases and J 2 bases, leaving 6 bases between the germline ends. Germline CDR1 and CDR2: LNHDA and SQIVND (reference sequence). Extraction of RNA preceded its reverse transcription into cDNA, which served as the sequencing template. Some clones are missing from TCRdb's copy, which holds only in-frame ones; the method was immunoSEQ multiplex PCR. The sample shows over 150,000 clones, 56% of them seen only once. This clone was counted a few times. Its antigen remains unidentified. Isolation of CD4+ and CD8+ T cells from PBMCs was achieved by sorting. This receptor was obtained from a human donor in good health. The sample taken for sequencing was CD8+ T cells sorted from blood. This chain links TRBV19 with TRBJ2-5; D is unclear. CDR3 in DNA: TGTGCCAGTAGTGGCAATCAAGAGACCCAGTACTTC. This encodes CASSGNQETQYF.